The rows below give T cell receptor beta chains drawn from one sample of a study of naive and memory T cell subsets. TCRdb processed the UMI-ligation and nested PCR reads anew with MiXCR; each CDR3 protein has one entry. The table has tens of thousands of distinct CDR3 sequences, around 12% seen once. Sequenced material: central memory CD4+ T cells from blood. The receptors derive from a human donor in good health. CDR3s include the opening cysteine and the closing phenylalanine or tryptophan. The order of the fields is J gene, V gene, clone size, CDR3 length, D gene, CDR3 DNA, CDR3 protein. The D gene is left open where the match is weak. The size entry is marked missing in some rows and otherwise reads once, few, many or a size class.

j_call: TRBJ2-1
v_call: TRBV28
clone_size: NA
cdr3_length: 15
d_call: TRBD2
cdr3_nt: TGTGCCAGCAGTCCCGCGGGAGTAGGCTACAATGAGCAGTTCTTC
cdr3_aa: CASSPAGVGYNEQFF

j_call: TRBJ2-1
v_call: TRBV29-1
clone_size: many
cdr3_length: 15
d_call: NA
cdr3_nt: TGCAGCGTTGGGGCCCGACAGGCCCTCTACAATGAGCAGTTCTTC
cdr3_aa: CSVGARQALYNEQFF

j_call: TRBJ2-3
v_call: TRBV7-3
clone_size: NA
cdr3_length: 14
d_call: TRBD1
cdr3_nt: TGTGCCAGCAGCGTGGACAGGATTGCAGATACGCAGTATTTT
cdr3_aa: CASSVDRIADTQYF

j_call: TRBJ2-5
v_call: TRBV2
clone_size: many
cdr3_length: 14
d_call: NA
cdr3_nt: TGTGCCAGCAGTGACCCCCGAGGATCGGAGACCCAGTACTTC
cdr3_aa: CASSDPRGSETQYF

j_call: TRBJ1-5
v_call: TRBV2
clone_size: NA
cdr3_length: 15
d_call: NA
cdr3_nt: TGTGCCAGCAGTGAGATCAGGGACTCGGGTGGGCCCCAGCATTTT
cdr3_aa: CASSEIRDSGGPQHF

j_call: TRBJ1-4
v_call: TRBV7-9
clone_size: NA
cdr3_length: 15
d_call: NA
cdr3_nt: TGTGCCAGCAGCTCCAACAGGGAATCTAATGAAAAACTGTTTTTT
cdr3_aa: CASSSNRESNEKLFF

j_call: TRBJ1-4
v_call: TRBV3-1
clone_size: few
cdr3_length: 16
d_call: TRBD1
cdr3_nt: TGTGCCAGCAGCCCCGGGAAGGGGGCGGCTAATGAAAAACTGTTTTTT
cdr3_aa: CASSPGKGAANEKLFF

j_call: TRBJ1-6
v_call: TRBV30
clone_size: NA
cdr3_length: 15
d_call: NA
cdr3_nt: TGTGCCTGGATGACCCTTAGTGGAGGTCATTCACCCCTCCACTTT
cdr3_aa: CAWMTLSGGHSPLHF

j_call: TRBJ2-1
v_call: TRBV7-2
clone_size: medium-sized
cdr3_length: 14
d_call: NA
cdr3_nt: TGTGCCAGCAGCCCCCCCCCGACTAGTTTTGAGCAGTTCTTC
cdr3_aa: CASSPPPTSFEQFF

j_call: TRBJ2-3
v_call: TRBV20-1
clone_size: few
cdr3_length: 14
d_call: NA
cdr3_nt: TGCAGTGCTAGAGATAGCGGCGGAGCAGATACGCAGTATTTT
cdr3_aa: CSARDSGGADTQYF

j_call: TRBJ1-2
v_call: TRBV20-1
clone_size: few
cdr3_length: 14
d_call: TRBD1
cdr3_nt: TGCAGTGCTAGAGAAGGGACAGGGTTCGGCGGCTACACCTTC
cdr3_aa: CSAREGTGFGGYTF

j_call: TRBJ2-7
v_call: TRBV18
clone_size: NA
cdr3_length: 14
d_call: TRBD1
cdr3_nt: TGTGCCAGCTCACATACGGGGACAGGGTACGAGCAGTACTTC
cdr3_aa: CASSHTGTGYEQYF

j_call: TRBJ2-5
v_call: TRBV20-1
clone_size: few
cdr3_length: 12
d_call: NA
cdr3_nt: TGCAGTGCTTCCCGGCCGGAAGAGACCCAGTACTTC
cdr3_aa: CSASRPEETQYF

j_call: TRBJ2-7
v_call: TRBV28
clone_size: NA
cdr3_length: 14
d_call: NA
cdr3_nt: TGTGCCACCAACCTAATTTACCGCTCCTACGAGCAGTACTTC
cdr3_aa: CATNLIYRSYEQYF

j_call: TRBJ2-7
v_call: TRBV24-1
clone_size: many
cdr3_length: 11
d_call: NA
cdr3_nt: TGTGCCACCAGTGATGAGTGCGAGCAGTACTTC
cdr3_aa: CATSDECEQYF

j_call: TRBJ1-2
v_call: TRBV6-2/TRBV6-3
clone_size: few
cdr3_length: 12
d_call: NA
cdr3_nt: TGTGCCAGCAGTACAGGGAACTATGGCTACACCTTC
cdr3_aa: CASSTGNYGYTF

j_call: TRBJ1-2
v_call: TRBV7-2
clone_size: few
cdr3_length: 12
d_call: NA
cdr3_nt: TGTGCCAGCCGCCCGGGCCTCTATGGCTACACCTTC
cdr3_aa: CASRPGLYGYTF

j_call: TRBJ1-6
v_call: TRBV12-3/TRBV12-4
clone_size: few
cdr3_length: 14
d_call: NA
cdr3_nt: TGTGCCAGCAGTTCCCAGGGCTTGAATTCACCCCTCCACTTT
cdr3_aa: CASSSQGLNSPLHF

j_call: TRBJ2-7
v_call: TRBV20-1
clone_size: few
cdr3_length: 14
d_call: TRBD2
cdr3_nt: TGCAGTGCTGAGCCGACTAGCGGGACCTACGAGCAGTACTTC
cdr3_aa: CSAEPTSGTYEQYF

j_call: TRBJ2-1
v_call: TRBV10-2
clone_size: many
cdr3_length: 16
d_call: TRBD2
cdr3_nt: TGCGCCAGCAGTGAGTTTGGGACTAGCGGGAGCCGGGAGCAGTTCTTC
cdr3_aa: CASSEFGTSGSREQFF

j_call: TRBJ2-5
v_call: TRBV5-1
clone_size: NA
cdr3_length: 14
d_call: NA
cdr3_nt: TGCGCCAGCAGCTTGGGGGCGGCGCAAGAGACCCAGTACTTC
cdr3_aa: CASSLGAAQETQYF

j_call: TRBJ2-1
v_call: TRBV5-4
clone_size: NA
cdr3_length: 16
d_call: NA
cdr3_nt: TGTGCCAGCAGCTTGGGTGGGGGAGTTACCCACAATGAGCAGTTCTTC
cdr3_aa: CASSLGGGVTHNEQFF

j_call: TRBJ1-1
v_call: TRBV6-2/TRBV6-3
clone_size: NA
cdr3_length: 12
d_call: NA
cdr3_nt: TGTGCCAGCAGCCCTCGTTACACTGAAGCTTTCTTT
cdr3_aa: CASSPRYTEAFF

j_call: TRBJ2-3
v_call: TRBV28
clone_size: NA
cdr3_length: 15
d_call: TRBD1
cdr3_nt: TGTGCCAGCAGTTTAGCGGCAGGGGGCCCAGATACGCAGTATTTT
cdr3_aa: CASSLAAGGPDTQYF

j_call: TRBJ2-1
v_call: TRBV5-4
clone_size: many
cdr3_length: 15
d_call: NA
cdr3_nt: TGTGCCAGCAGCTTGGGATCGGGAAGGAGGAATGAGCAGTTCTTC
cdr3_aa: CASSLGSGRRNEQFF

j_call: TRBJ2-1
v_call: TRBV6-5
clone_size: NA
cdr3_length: 14
d_call: NA
cdr3_nt: TGTGCCAGCTGGCCAGGTGGGGACTACAATGAGCAGTTCTTC
cdr3_aa: CASWPGGDYNEQFF

j_call: TRBJ2-6
v_call: TRBV12-3/TRBV12-4
clone_size: NA
cdr3_length: 14
d_call: NA
cdr3_nt: TGTGCCAGCAGCGGGGATCTGGGAGCCAACGTCCTGACTTTC
cdr3_aa: CASSGDLGANVLTF

j_call: TRBJ2-2
v_call: TRBV20-1
clone_size: NA
cdr3_length: 18
d_call: TRBD1
cdr3_nt: TGCAGTGCTAGAGGGGTATTACGGGGGACAGGGGGAACCGGGGAGCTGTTTTTT
cdr3_aa: CSARGVLRGTGGTGELFF

j_call: TRBJ2-3
v_call: TRBV3-1
clone_size: NA
cdr3_length: 14
d_call: TRBD2
cdr3_nt: TGTGCCAGCAGCCAAGGGGAGGGGCACAATACGCAGTATTTT
cdr3_aa: CASSQGEGHNTQYF

j_call: TRBJ2-1
v_call: TRBV20-1
clone_size: many
cdr3_length: 16
d_call: NA
cdr3_nt: TGCAGCACCTCCCGCGGTGCAGCGGGCAAAGAGAATGAGCAGTTCTTC
cdr3_aa: CSTSRGAAGKENEQFF

j_call: TRBJ2-3
v_call: TRBV20-1
clone_size: many
cdr3_length: 16
d_call: TRBD2
cdr3_nt: TGCAGTGCGAAGACTAGCGGGAGGGCTTTCACAGATACGCAGTATTTT
cdr3_aa: CSAKTSGRAFTDTQYF

j_call: TRBJ2-1
v_call: TRBV7-8
clone_size: NA
cdr3_length: 14
d_call: TRBD2
cdr3_nt: TGTGCCAGCAGCCTCCGGGACTATCCACATGAGCAGTTCTTC
cdr3_aa: CASSLRDYPHEQFF

j_call: TRBJ1-2
v_call: TRBV19
clone_size: few
cdr3_length: 13
d_call: NA
cdr3_nt: TGTGCCAGTAGTATGACCGGGACCCTAGCCTACACCTTC
cdr3_aa: CASSMTGTLAYTF

j_call: TRBJ2-1
v_call: TRBV7-6
clone_size: few
cdr3_length: 15
d_call: NA
cdr3_nt: TGTGCCAGCAGCTTATACAGGACGGTCGGGAATGAGCAGTTCTTC
cdr3_aa: CASSLYRTVGNEQFF

j_call: TRBJ1-2
v_call: TRBV5-4
clone_size: NA
cdr3_length: 14
d_call: NA
cdr3_nt: TGTGCCAGCAGCTTGGATCAAGCTAACTATGGCTACACCTTC
cdr3_aa: CASSLDQANYGYTF

j_call: TRBJ2-1
v_call: TRBV29-1
clone_size: few
cdr3_length: 9
d_call: NA
cdr3_nt: TGCAGCGTTGAAGAAGGGCAGTTCTTC
cdr3_aa: CSVEEGQFF

j_call: TRBJ2-1
v_call: TRBV19
clone_size: NA
cdr3_length: 12
d_call: NA
cdr3_nt: TGTGCCAGTAGTATGGAGTACAATGAGCAGTTCTTC
cdr3_aa: CASSMEYNEQFF

j_call: TRBJ2-5
v_call: TRBV24-1
clone_size: NA
cdr3_length: 15
d_call: TRBD1
cdr3_nt: TGTGCCACCAGTGCCGGGACAGGGGGCTTTGAGACCCAGTACTTC
cdr3_aa: CATSAGTGGFETQYF

j_call: TRBJ1-2
v_call: TRBV28
clone_size: few
cdr3_length: 12
d_call: NA
cdr3_nt: TGTGCCAGCACCGGACAAATTTATGGCTACACCTTC
cdr3_aa: CASTGQIYGYTF

j_call: TRBJ2-7
v_call: TRBV7-2
clone_size: few
cdr3_length: 14
d_call: TRBD2
cdr3_nt: TGTGCCAGCAGCCGGACTAGCGGGCTCTACGAGCAGTACTTC
cdr3_aa: CASSRTSGLYEQYF

j_call: TRBJ1-5
v_call: TRBV29-1
clone_size: few
cdr3_length: 12
d_call: NA
cdr3_nt: TGCAGCGGGGAGGGGAGCAATCAGCCCCAGCATTTT
cdr3_aa: CSGEGSNQPQHF

j_call: TRBJ2-7
v_call: TRBV5-6
clone_size: NA
cdr3_length: 14
d_call: TRBD2
cdr3_nt: TGTGCCAGCAGCTCTAGCGGGCGCACCTACGAGCAGTACTTC
cdr3_aa: CASSSSGRTYEQYF

j_call: TRBJ2-3
v_call: TRBV20-1
clone_size: many
cdr3_length: 17
d_call: TRBD2
cdr3_nt: TGCAGTGCTAGCGACGCAGTAGCGGGGCTTAGCACAGATACGCAGTATTTT
cdr3_aa: CSASDAVAGLSTDTQYF